This TCR beta chain was recorded in a study of cytomegalovirus exposure and HLA in healthy donors. Study-level information: According to later analysis, the same platform produced the roughly 120 validation and several hundred first-cohort repertoires.

About this clone: Its target is not known.

Libraries were prepared by immunoSEQ multiplex PCR; TCRdb keeps only in-frame clonotypes and omits some of them. The data hold approximately 170,000 clones, with 85% observed a single time. The donors were in the roughly 120-subject validation cohort; that cohort was separate from the roughly 700-subject first cohort. Points from the study as a whole: Cytomegalovirus-associated TCR beta chains were listed, numbering more than 150. CMV antigen specificity of a few CMV-associated chains was confirmed in vitro.

The CDR3 is 16 amino acids. The V gene lost 2 bases and the J gene lost 3 bases, with 19 bases spanning the gap. CDR1 is GTSNPN and CDR2 is SVGIG in the germline V gene (reference sequence). This receptor was taken from a man between 18 and 35 years old in good health and CMV-seropositive. The sequenced sample was PBMCs. The J gene is TRBJ1-2, the V gene TRBV30; D may be TRBD1 (6 bases). The CDR3 nucleotides read TGTGCCTGGAGTACAGCCGGGACATCAATTGACTATGGCTACACCTTC. Translation gives CAWSTAGTSIDYGYTF.